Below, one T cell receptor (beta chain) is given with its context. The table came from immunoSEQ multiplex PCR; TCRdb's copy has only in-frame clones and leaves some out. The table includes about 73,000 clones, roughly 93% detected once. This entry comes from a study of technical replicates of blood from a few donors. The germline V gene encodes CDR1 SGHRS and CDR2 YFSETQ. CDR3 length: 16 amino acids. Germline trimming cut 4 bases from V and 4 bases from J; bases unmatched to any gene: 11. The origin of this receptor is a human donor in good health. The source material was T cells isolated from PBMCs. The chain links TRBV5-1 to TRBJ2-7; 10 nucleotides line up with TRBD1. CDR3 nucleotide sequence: TGCGCCAGCAGCCCAAACAAAATGGGACAGGGGTACGAGCAGTACTTC. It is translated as CASSPNKMGQGYEQYF.